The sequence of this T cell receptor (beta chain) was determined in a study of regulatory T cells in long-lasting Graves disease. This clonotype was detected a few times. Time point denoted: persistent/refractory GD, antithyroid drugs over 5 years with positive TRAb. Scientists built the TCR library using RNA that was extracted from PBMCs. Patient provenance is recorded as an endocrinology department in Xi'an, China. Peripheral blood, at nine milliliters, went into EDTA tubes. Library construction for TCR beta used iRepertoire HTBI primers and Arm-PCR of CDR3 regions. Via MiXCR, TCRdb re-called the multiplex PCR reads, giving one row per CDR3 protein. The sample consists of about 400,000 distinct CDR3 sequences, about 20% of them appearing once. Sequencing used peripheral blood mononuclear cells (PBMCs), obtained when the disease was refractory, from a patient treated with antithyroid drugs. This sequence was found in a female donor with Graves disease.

The CDR3 DNA is TGTGCCAGTAGGGGTGACAGGGAAGGGGCTGAAGCTTTCTTT. It translates to CASRGDREGAEAFF. The chain carries TRBV19 and TRBJ1-1, with 7 positions matching TRBD1. The CDR3 is made up of 14 amino acids. The V segment lost 6 bases and the J segment 6 bases; nucleotides outside the gene matches: 10. Germline CDR1 is LNHDA and CDR2 is SQIVND (reference sequence). Drawing the rest from reference TRBV19 and TRBJ1-1, the complete variable domain is DGGITQSPKYLFRKEGQNVTLSCEQNLNHDAMYWYRQDPGQGLRLIYYSQIVNDFQKGDIAEGYSVSREKKESFPLTVTSAQKNPTAFYLCASRGDREGAEAFFGQGTRLTVV.